The next 28 T cell receptor beta chains were all read from a single sample in a study of cytomegalovirus exposure and HLA in healthy donors. Both 60 Vbeta primers and 13 Jbeta primers went into the PCR. Method: immunoSEQ multiplex PCR; TCRdb's copy keeps in-frame clones and lacks some. The sample holds 120,000 or so clones; approximately 61% are singletons and the top ten take 1.6%. Sequencing input: PBMCs. The source of these receptors is a man younger than 40 in good health and CMV-seropositive.

This clone was observed a single time. This chain connects TRBV18 to TRBJ1-1, with 8 bases that match TRBD1. The trim removed 6 bases at V and 0 bases at J, leaving 9 bases unmatched. This CDR3 contains 16 residues. CDR1 KGHSH and CDR2 LQKENI come from the germline V gene. DNA for the CDR3: TGTGCCAGCTCGGATAGACAGGGGAATTTGAACACTGAAGCTTTCTTT. This codes for CASSDRQGNLNTEAFF.

The rearrangement joins TRBV27 to TRBJ1-2; weak D call: TRBD1 (6 bases). V lost 4 bases, J lost 6 bases, and 18 bases lay in between. The CDR3 spans 15 residues. The germline gives CDR1 MNHEY, CDR2 SMNVEV (reference sequence). In DNA form, the CDR3 reads TGTGCCAGCAGTTCGGGGGGGCGCTTTTTTAATGGCTACACCTTC. Translated, it gives CASSSGGRFFNGYTF.

In this sample, this clone turned up a few times. This sequence joins TRBV2 and TRBJ1-1; 7 bases align to TRBD1. The CDR3 has 14 residues. Unmatched junction bases numbered 11, after V lost 7 bases and J lost 6 bases. Per germline, CDR1 SNHLY and CDR2 FYNNEI. The CDR3 DNA reads as TGTGCCAGCACATTTGAGGGGGCGGATTCTGAAGCTTTCTTT. Translation gives CASTFEGADSEAFF.

In this sample, this clone turned up a few times. The chain employs TRBV4-1 and TRBJ1-2; tentative D call: TRBD1 (5 bases). The CDR3 length is 15 residues. Germline values: CDR1 MGHRA, CDR2 YSYEKL. V dropped 3 bases and J dropped 6 bases, with 17 bases sitting between them. CDR3 bases: TGCGCCAGCAGCCACGCCGTTGGGACTCGGGATGGCTACACCTTC. This codes for CASSHAVGTRDGYTF.

This chain uses TRBV10-3 with TRBJ1-2, with a possible D match to TRBD1 (6 bases). V shed 10 bases and J shed 4 bases, with 13 bases lying between them. Germline V lookup: CDR1 ENHRY, CDR2 SYGVKD. CDR3 length: 12 residues. The CDR3 spells CATYRAGYGYTF. CDR3 nucleotides: TGTGCCACTTACAGGGCTGGCTATGGCTACACCTTC.

This chain connects TRBV2 to TRBJ2-7, with TRBD1 identical over 9 bases. The V gene end was trimmed by 2 bases and the J gene end by 6 bases; junction bases not matched to a gene: 5. Per the germline V gene, CDR1 is SNHLY and CDR2 is FYNNEI. The length of the CDR3 is 14 residues. CDR3 nucleotide sequence: TGTGCCAGCAGTGAACACGGACAGGGGTCCGAGCAGTACTTC. This gives the protein CASSEHGQGSEQYF.

The chain combines TRBV7-2 with TRBJ1-5, with 12 bases identical to TRBD1. Unmatched junction bases numbered 6, after V lost 3 bases and J lost 6 bases. CDR3 length: 16 amino acids. Germline V gene sequence: CDR1 SGHTA, CDR2 FQGNSA. CDR3 amino acids: CASSLYGTGGFQPQHF. CDR3 DNA: TGTGCCAGCAGCTTGTACGGGACAGGGGGCTTTCAGCCCCAGCATTTT.

The chain uses TRBV4-3 and TRBJ2-2, with 7 bases identical to TRBD2. V was clipped by 1 base and J by 6 bases; unmatched bases: 8. From germline, CDR1 is LGHNA and CDR2 YSLEER. The CDR3 contains 16 residues. The CDR3 DNA reads TGCGCCAGCAGCCAAGTGGGCCCGGGAGGAGCCGGGGAGCTGTTTTTT. Translated: CASSQVGPGGAGELFF.

The chain combines TRBV15 with TRBJ2-7; 10 nucleotides match TRBD1. J gave up 4 bases and V 5 bases, and 5 bases lay outside the gene matches. Germline V lookup: CDR1 LNHNV, CDR2 YYDKDF (reference sequence). The CDR3 spans 14 residues. The CDR3 region has the DNA TGTGCCACCAGCCCCCCGGACAGGGGGTACGAGCAGTACTTC. Translating gives CATSPPDRGYEQYF.

This chain connects TRBV27 to TRBJ2-5, with no clear D. Trimming removed 2 bases from V and 0 bases from J, with 10 bases in between. The CDR3 spans 15 residues. Per germline, CDR1 MNHEY and CDR2 SMNVEV (reference sequence). The CDR3 DNA reads TGTGCCAGCAGTTTAAAACAGATCAACCAAGAGACCCAGTACTTC. This encodes CASSLKQINQETQYF.

This clone was found once. CDR3 amino acids: CATRKGQGVYEQYF. The DNA for the CDR3 is TGTGCCACCCGAAAAGGACAGGGGGTCTACGAGCAGTACTTC. This chain links TRBV28 with TRBJ2-5; TRBD1 agrees at 10 bases. The J call is in doubt because the DNA end fits TRBJ2-7 better. Germline CDR1 MDHEN, CDR2 SYDVKM. The CDR3 runs to 14 residues.

The chain employs TRBV5-1 and TRBJ2-5; 8 bases fit TRBD1. CDR1 is SGHRS, CDR2 YFSETQ, per germline. The CDR3 has 14 residues. V shed 5 bases, J shed 5 bases, and the junction held 8 bases outside the gene matches. The CDR3 region is CASRNDRGDETQYF. As DNA, the CDR3 is TGCGCCAGCAGAAACGACAGGGGTGATGAGACCCAGTACTTC.

V is TRBV6-4 and J is TRBJ2-1, with D possibly being TRBD1 (7 bases). Germline loops: CDR1 MRHNA, CDR2 SNTAGT. This CDR3 has 15 residues. Trimming removed 0 bases at V and 5 bases at J, with 11 bases between. The CDR3 is CASSDSSGGHNEQFF. DNA for the CDR3: TGTGCCAGCAGTGACTCCTCAGGGGGGCACAATGAGCAGTTCTTC.

The rearrangement links TRBV5-1 to TRBJ2-3, with a weak D call TRBD1 (6 bases). V was cut by 5 bases and J by 2 bases, with 18 bases left in between. Per the germline V gene, CDR1 is SGHRS and CDR2 is YFSETQ. The CDR3 runs to 16 residues. Written as DNA, the CDR3 is TGCGCCAGCAGATCCGGACAGTCCCCCAACACAGATACGCAGTATTTT. Translation: CASRSGQSPNTDTQYF. Full variable domain (missing parts from reference TRBV5-1 and TRBJ2-3): KAGVTQTPRYLIKTRGQQVTLSCSPISGHRSVSWYQQTPGQGLQFLFEYFSETQRNKGNFPGRFSGRQFSNSRSEMNVSTLELGDSALYLCASRSGQSPNTDTQYFGPGTRLTVL.

CDR3 loop: CASSSNTVALAGGGEQYF. The CDR3 DNA follows: TGTGCCAGCAGCTCTAACACTGTTGCGCTAGCGGGAGGCGGGGAGCAGTACTTC. V is TRBV7-6 and J is TRBJ2-7; 11 bases agree with TRBD2. Trimming took 4 bases from V and 7 from J; bases not matched to a gene: 18. The CDR3 consists of 18 residues. Germline V CDR1 and CDR2: SGHVS, FNYEAQ.

This clone appeared once. The V and J genes are TRBV27 and TRBJ2-1; 8 nucleotides align to TRBD1. V shed 4 bases and J 0 bases; nucleotides not matched to a gene: 8. CDR1 and CDR2 from the germline V gene are MNHEY and SMNVEV (reference sequence). The CDR3 loop spans 17 amino acids. CDR3 DNA sequence: TGTGCCAGCAGTTCCCGCAGACAGGGGAGCTCCTACAATGAGCAGTTCTTC. Its translation is CASSSRRQGSSYNEQFF.

The chain has TRBV7-9 and TRBJ2-7; the D gene is possibly TRBD1 (6 bases). The CDR3 extends over 15 amino acids. Germline V CDR1 and CDR2: SEHNR, FQNEAQ (reference sequence). Trimming stripped 4 bases from V and 1 base from J, with 14 bases between. The chain's CDR3 is CASSSNREPSYEQYF. The CDR3 coding sequence is TGTGCCAGCAGCTCGAACAGGGAGCCGTCCTACGAGCAGTACTTC.

This clone occurred many times. This chain links TRBV5-1 with TRBJ2-1, with 7 nucleotides matching TRBD2. The CDR3 loop spans 16 amino acids. The V gene end was trimmed by 5 bases and the J gene end by 8 bases; junction bases not matched to a gene: 16. Germline loops: CDR1 SGHRS, CDR2 YFSETQ. CDR3 DNA: TGCGCCAGCAGGCTGGACGCCGGGACTAATACCCATGAGCAGTTCTTC. Its protein is CASRLDAGTNTHEQFF.

The rearrangement uses TRBV27 and TRBJ2-1; 11 bases are shared with TRBD2. CDR3 length: 17 residues. Germline V gene data show CDR1 as MNHEY and CDR2 as SMNVEV (reference sequence). V was clipped by 5 bases and J by 5 bases; unmatched bases: 11. CDR3 region: CASSLQITSGSNNEQFF. The CDR3 DNA is TGTGCCAGCAGTCTTCAAATAACTAGCGGGAGTAACAATGAGCAGTTCTTC.

The chain has TRBV7-3 and TRBJ2-2, with D possibly matching TRBD1 (5 bases). The CDR3 is made up of 16 amino acids. The germline CDR1 and CDR2 sequences are SGHTA and FQGTGA. V shed 3 bases and J shed 0 bases, with 11 bases lying between them. The CDR3 DNA is TGTGCCAGCAGCTTGCACTTGACAGCGAACACCGGGGAGCTGTTTTTT. It codes for CASSLHLTANTGELFF.

The CDR3 region is CASSTSHDYSGNTIYF. The CDR3 bases are TGTGCCAGCAGTACCTCACACGACTACTCTGGAAACACCATATATTTT. This chain links TRBV28 with TRBJ1-3; the D is unclear. In germline, CDR1 is MDHEN, CDR2 SYDVKM. This CDR3 has 16 amino acids. V was trimmed by 5 bases and J by 0 bases, leaving 14 bases between them.

This chain joins TRBV5-4 and TRBJ1-1, with 7 bases matching TRBD1. The CDR3 length is 15 residues. CDR1 is SGHNT, CDR2 YYREEE, per germline (reference sequence). The V and J ends lost 9 bases and 4 bases, in that order; junction bases with no gene match: 15. The chain's CDR3 is CATHLQTGPATEAFF. The CDR3 region has the DNA TGTGCCACCCATCTGCAGACAGGGCCCGCCACTGAAGCTTTCTTT.

About this clone itself: This sample includes further DNA sequences coding for the same CDR3. This chain connects TRBV7-8 to TRBJ2-7; D possibly corresponds to TRBD1 (6 bases). Germline lookup yields CDR1 SGHVS and CDR2 FQNEAQ. The V end was cut by 0 bases, the J end by 4 bases, with 7 bases between. This CDR3 region has 13 residues. The CDR3 region is CASSLARGYEQYF. DNA of the CDR3: TGTGCCAGCAGCTTAGCGAGGGGGTACGAGCAGTACTTC. Drawing the rest from reference TRBV7-8 and TRBJ2-7, the complete variable domain is GAGVSQSPRYKVAKRGQDVALRCDPISGHVSLFWYQQALGQGPEFLTYFQNEAQLDKSGLPSDRFFAERPEGSVSTLKIQRTQQEDSAVYLCASSLARGYEQYFGPGTRLTVT.

V usage is TRBV7-6 and J usage is TRBJ2-5; D gene uncertain. The CDR3 covers 13 residues. Germline V gene lookup returns CDR1 SGHVS and CDR2 FNYEAQ. Trimming stripped 5 bases from V and 5 bases from J, with 12 bases between. CDR3 sequence: CASSGTGYETQYF. The CDR3 DNA follows: TGTGCCAGCAGCGGAACCGGGTACGAGACCCAGTACTTC.

The chain joins TRBV18 to TRBJ2-3; 12 nucleotides align to TRBD2. The V and J ends lost 3 bases and 4 bases, in that order; junction bases with no gene match: 5. The CDR3 totals 16 residues. CDR1 is KGHSH, CDR2 LQKENI, per germline. As DNA, the CDR3 is TGTGCCAGCTCACCTCTAGCGGGAGGGCCATCAGATACGCAGTATTTT. Translating it yields CASSPLAGGPSDTQYF. Using reference TRBV18 and TRBJ2-3 for the parts outside the CDR3, the full variable domain is NAGVMQNPRHLVRRRGQEARLRCSPMKGHSHVYWYRQLPEEGLKFMVYLQKENIIDESGMPKERFSAEFPKEGPSILRIQQVVRGDSAAYFCASSPLAGGPSDTQYFGPGTRLTVL.

The genes are TRBV5-1 and TRBJ2-1; tentative D call: TRBD2 (5 bases). Germline CDR1 and CDR2: SGHRS and YFSETQ. The length of the CDR3 is 10 residues. The V end was cut by 7 bases, the J end by 6 bases, with 5 bases between. CDR3: CASRGNEQFF. CDR3 in DNA: TGCGCCAGCCGGGGCAATGAGCAGTTCTTC.

The chain has TRBV7-9 and TRBJ1-3; 7 bases agree with TRBD1. Germline CDR1 SEHNR, CDR2 FQNEAQ (reference sequence). The CDR3 consists of 16 residues. Trimming removed 4 bases from V and 2 bases from J; junction bases left unmatched: 8. CDR3 region: CASSSGEGATGNTIYF. CDR3 nucleotide sequence: TGTGCCAGCAGCTCGGGTGAGGGGGCGACTGGAAACACCATATATTTT. Using reference TRBV7-9 and TRBJ1-3 for the parts outside the CDR3, the full variable domain is DTGVSQNPRHKITKRGQNVTFRCDPISEHNRLYWYRQTLGQGPEFLTYFQNEAQLEKSRLLSDRFSAERPKGSFSTLEIQRTEQGDSAMYLCASSSGEGATGNTIYFGEGSWLTVV.

This chain connects TRBV7-8 to TRBJ2-2; 7 nucleotides line up with TRBD1. J gave up 0 bases and V 2 bases, and 6 bases lay outside the gene matches. The V gene's germline CDR1 is SGHVS and CDR2 FQNEAQ. The CDR3 has 17 amino acids. The CDR3 loop is CASSLRTDRANTGELFF. CDR3 in DNA: TGTGCCAGCAGCTTAAGGACCGACAGGGCGAACACCGGGGAGCTGTTTTTT.